This T cell receptor beta chain came from a study of T-cell reconstitution after alpha-beta-depleted transplantation in children. Trimming shortened V by 6 bases and J by 6 bases, and 15 bases separated the two germline ends. The length of the CDR3 is 14 residues. A TCRbeta library incorporating unique molecular identifiers was prepared. TCRdb re-called the PCR reads through MiXCR, storing one row per CDR3 protein. The table shows 350,000 to 450,000 distinct CDR3 sequences, with roughly 22% occurring only once. This clonotype was seen more than once but under ten times. Sequences were derived from PBMCs from the stem cell graft donor, sampled from the stem cell graft. This clonotype originated in a human donor who donated a stem cell graft to a child with acute myeloid leukemia. This chain joins TRBV12-3 or TRBV12-4 and TRBJ1-5; TRBD1 might be the D (5 bases). CDR3 protein: CASRPPGKSQPQHF. In nucleotides, the CDR3 is TGTGCCAGCAGGCCTCCAGGGAAATCTCAGCCCCAGCATTTT.